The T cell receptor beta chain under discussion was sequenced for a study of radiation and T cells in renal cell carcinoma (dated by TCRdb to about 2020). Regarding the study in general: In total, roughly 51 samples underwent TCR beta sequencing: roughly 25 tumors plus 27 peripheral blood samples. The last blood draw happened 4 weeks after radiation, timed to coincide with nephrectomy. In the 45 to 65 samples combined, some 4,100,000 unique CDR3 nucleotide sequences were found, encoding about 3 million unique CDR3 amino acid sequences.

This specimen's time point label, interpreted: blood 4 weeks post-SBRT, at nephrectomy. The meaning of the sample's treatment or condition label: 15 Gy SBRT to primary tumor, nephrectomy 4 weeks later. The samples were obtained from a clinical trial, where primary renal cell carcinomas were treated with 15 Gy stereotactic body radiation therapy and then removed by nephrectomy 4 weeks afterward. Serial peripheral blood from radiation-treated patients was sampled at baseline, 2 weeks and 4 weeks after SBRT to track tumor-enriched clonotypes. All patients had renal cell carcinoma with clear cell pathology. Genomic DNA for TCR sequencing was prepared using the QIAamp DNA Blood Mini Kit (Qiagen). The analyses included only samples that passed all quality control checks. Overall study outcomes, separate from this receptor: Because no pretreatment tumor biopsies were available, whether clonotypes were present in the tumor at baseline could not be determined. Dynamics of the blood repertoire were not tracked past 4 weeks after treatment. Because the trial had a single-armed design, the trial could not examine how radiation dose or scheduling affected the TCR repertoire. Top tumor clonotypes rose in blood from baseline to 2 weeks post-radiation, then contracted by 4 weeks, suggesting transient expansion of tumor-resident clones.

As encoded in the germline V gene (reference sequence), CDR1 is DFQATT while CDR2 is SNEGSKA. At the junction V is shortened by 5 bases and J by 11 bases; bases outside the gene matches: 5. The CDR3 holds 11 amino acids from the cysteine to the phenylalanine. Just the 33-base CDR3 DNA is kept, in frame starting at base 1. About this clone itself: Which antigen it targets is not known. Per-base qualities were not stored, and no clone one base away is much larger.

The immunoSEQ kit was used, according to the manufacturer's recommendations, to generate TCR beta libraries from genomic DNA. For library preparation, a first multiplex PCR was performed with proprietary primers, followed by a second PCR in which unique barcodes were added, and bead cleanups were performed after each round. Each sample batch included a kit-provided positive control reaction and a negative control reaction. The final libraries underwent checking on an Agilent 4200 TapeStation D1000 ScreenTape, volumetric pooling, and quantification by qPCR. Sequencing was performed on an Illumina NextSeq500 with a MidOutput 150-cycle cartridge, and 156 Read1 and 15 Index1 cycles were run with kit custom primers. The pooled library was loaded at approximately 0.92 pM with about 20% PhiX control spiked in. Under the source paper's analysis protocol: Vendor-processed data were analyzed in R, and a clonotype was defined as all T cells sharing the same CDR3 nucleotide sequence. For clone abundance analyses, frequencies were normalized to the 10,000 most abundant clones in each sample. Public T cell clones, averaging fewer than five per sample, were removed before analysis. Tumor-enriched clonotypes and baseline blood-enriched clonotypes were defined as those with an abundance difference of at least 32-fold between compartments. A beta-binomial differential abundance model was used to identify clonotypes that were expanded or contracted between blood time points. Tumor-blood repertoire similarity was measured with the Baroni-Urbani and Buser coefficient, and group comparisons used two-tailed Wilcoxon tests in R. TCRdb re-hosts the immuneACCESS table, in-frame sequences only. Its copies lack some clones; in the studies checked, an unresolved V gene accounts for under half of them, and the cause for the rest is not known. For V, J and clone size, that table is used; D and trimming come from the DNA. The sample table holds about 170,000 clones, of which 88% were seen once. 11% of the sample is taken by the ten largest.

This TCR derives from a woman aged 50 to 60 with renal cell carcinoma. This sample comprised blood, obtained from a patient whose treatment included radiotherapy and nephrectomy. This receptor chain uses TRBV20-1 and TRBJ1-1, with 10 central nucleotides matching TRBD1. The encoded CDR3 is CSADRGLRAFF. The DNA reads TGCAGTGCTGACAGGGGGCTGCGGGCTTTCTTT.